Listed here are 32 T cell receptor beta chains from one sample, sequenced in a study of blood T cell repertoires in COVID-19. Using immunoSEQ multiplex PCR, the repertoire was profiled, and TCRdb retains in-frame clones only, with some absent. The repertoire has just over 300,000 clones, 75% to 90% of them found once; the top ten carry approximately 9.8%. Sequences were obtained from PBMCs or T cells enriched from blood (not recorded which). The source of these receptors is a woman aged 40-49 years who had recovered from COVID-19.

This sequence joins TRBV6-4 and TRBJ1-2, with a possible D match to TRBD1 (5 bases). The CDR3 has 17 residues. Germline V gene lookup returns CDR1 MRHNA and CDR2 SNTAGT. Trimming took 2 bases from V and 0 from J, leaving 16 bases between them. This CDR3 reads CASSDGVMGGSNYGYTF. For the CDR3, the DNA is TGTGCCAGCAGTGACGGAGTCATGGGGGGTTCTAACTATGGCTACACCTTC.

V is TRBV24-1 and J is TRBJ2-5; TRBD1 agrees at 10 bases. Germline V gives CDR1 KGHDR, CDR2 SFDVKD. V trimming: 2 bases; J trimming: 5 bases; junction bases outside the gene matches: 7. The CDR3 loop spans 16 amino acids. The CDR3 coding sequence is TGTGCCACCAGTGATTCCCGACAGGGGGCTGGGGAGACCCAGTACTTC. It encodes CATSDSRQGAGETQYF.

The chain is built from TRBV30 and TRBJ2-7; TRBD2 matches at 10 bases. The CDR3 spans 13 residues. V gave up 0 bases and J gave up 6 bases; unmatched junction bases: 2. CDR1 is GTSNPN and CDR2 is SVGIG in the germline V gene (reference sequence). The CDR3 DNA reads as TGTGCCTGGAGTGTACAGCGGGAGGGCGAGCAGTACTTC. It encodes CAWSVQREGEQYF.

The J gene is TRBJ2-5, the V gene TRBV27; 11 bases map to TRBD1. The CDR3 has 15 residues. V was pared by 5 bases and J by 7 bases, with 9 bases of the junction left unmatched. Germline lookup yields CDR1 MNHEY and CDR2 SMNVEV (reference sequence). The CDR3 loop is CASSPGQGAYGTQYF. As DNA, the CDR3 is TGTGCCAGCAGTCCAGGACAGGGGGCCTACGGGACCCAGTACTTC.

The rearrangement uses TRBV2 and TRBJ1-2; D is perhaps TRBD1 (5 bases). V was shortened by 0 bases and J by 6 bases, with 8 bases between the two germline ends. Per the germline V gene, CDR1 is SNHLY and CDR2 is FYNNEI. The CDR3 is 13 amino acids. The CDR3 region is CASSEAPGDGYTF. The DNA of the CDR3 is TGTGCCAGCAGTGAAGCGCCGGGGGATGGCTACACCTTC.

The rearrangement links TRBV29-1 to TRBJ2-7; D call uncertain. Germline CDR1 reads SQVTM; CDR2 reads ANQGSEA. The CDR3 contains 12 residues. V was cut by 3 bases and J by 1 base, with 7 bases left in between. The CDR3 DNA reads as TGCAGCGTTGATCTCGGGTCCTACGAGCAGTACTTC. As protein: CSVDLGSYEQYF.

Only a few counts were recorded for this clone. The chain is built from TRBV6-2 or TRBV6-3 and TRBJ1-3, with no clear D. Germline assignment: CDR1 MNHEY and CDR2 SVGEGT. This CDR3 region has 15 residues. The V and J ends lost 0 bases and 0 bases respectively, with 6 bases between them. This chain's CDR3 is CASSYSHTSGNTIYF. In nucleotides, the CDR3 is TGTGCCAGCAGTTACTCGCACACCTCTGGAAACACCATATATTTT.

The CDR3 DNA follows: TGTGCCAGCAGTTACTCGCCAGATGAAAAACTGTTTTTT. This translates into CASSYSPDEKLFF. This chain links TRBV6-5 with TRBJ1-4, with no clear D. The germline V and J ends were trimmed by 0 bases and 6 bases, with 5 bases remaining between them. Germline V gene data show CDR1 as MNHEY and CDR2 as SVGAGI. The CDR3 spans 13 residues.

The chain combines TRBV9 with TRBJ2-7; 9 bases map to TRBD2. The CDR3 is 17 amino acids. V shed 4 bases, J shed 0 bases, and the junction held 11 bases outside the gene matches. Per germline, CDR1 SGDLS and CDR2 YYNGEE. The CDR3 DNA is TGTGCCAGCAGCCCAGACTTAGCGGGAGTGGGCTCCTACGAGCAGTACTTC. Its translation: CASSPDLAGVGSYEQYF.

The chain recombines TRBV5-1 with TRBJ2-7, with 7 bases that match TRBD1. From germline, CDR1 is SGHRS and CDR2 YFSETQ. Trimming at V came to 0 bases and at J to 0 bases, leaving 3 bases not matched to a gene. The CDR3 consists of 15 residues. As DNA, the CDR3 is TGCGCCAGCAGCTTGGAGACAGGGAGCTCCTACGAGCAGTACTTC. Amino acids: CASSLETGSSYEQYF. The whole variable domain, filled in from reference TRBV5-1 and TRBJ2-7, reads KAGVTQTPRYLIKTRGQQVTLSCSPISGHRSVSWYQQTPGQGLQFLFEYFSETQRNKGNFPGRFSGRQFSNSRSEMNVSTLELGDSALYLCASSLETGSSYEQYFGPGTRLTVT.

This chain uses TRBV3-1 (or the pseudogene TRBV3-2) with TRBJ1-5; D remains ambiguous. The CDR3 is 15 amino acids. Germline V CDR1 and CDR2: LGHDT, YNNKEL (reference sequence). Trimming took off 2 bases at V and 7 bases at J, with 15 bases between the two ends. The CDR3 DNA follows: TGTGCCAGCAGCCAAAACTACGGGGTAGGGCAGCCCCAGCATTTT. Translation gives CASSQNYGVGQPQHF.

V usage is TRBV12-3 or TRBV12-4 and J usage is TRBJ2-4; no firm D call. The CDR3 totals 13 residues. The V end was cut by 0 bases, the J end by 3 bases, with 3 bases between. CDR3 loop: CASSLASKNIQYF. The CDR3 bases are TGTGCCAGCAGTTTAGCTAGCAAAAACATTCAGTACTTC.

This chain's CDR3 is CASSEWSGSPKISPLHF. Written as DNA, the CDR3 is TGTGCCAGCAGTGAATGGTCGGGATCCCCGAAAATATCACCCCTCCACTTT. This chain joins TRBV6-1 and TRBJ1-6; D not certain. Germline lookup yields CDR1 MNHNS and CDR2 SASEGT. V lost 2 bases, J lost 10 bases, and 21 bases lay in between. The CDR3 is 17 residues long.

This clone was counted many times. This sequence joins TRBV9 and TRBJ1-6; 9 positions agree with TRBD1. The length of the CDR3 is 15 residues. Per the germline V gene, CDR1 is SGDLS and CDR2 is YYNGEE. J was trimmed by 8 bases and V by 4 bases; bases with no gene match: 7. The CDR3 spells CASSFTGGVDSPLHF. The DNA for the CDR3 is TGTGCCAGCAGCTTCACAGGGGGCGTGGATTCACCCCTCCACTTT.

This chain joins TRBV7-3 and TRBJ2-3; 9 nucleotides align to TRBD1. J lost 2 bases, V lost 5 bases, and 5 bases had no gene match. Germline values: CDR1 SGHTA, CDR2 FQGTGA. The CDR3 runs to 15 residues. The CDR3 protein is CASSPRTGATDTQYF. The CDR3 bases are TGTGCCAGCAGCCCCCGGACAGGGGCCACAGATACGCAGTATTTT.

This chain uses TRBV3-1 (or the pseudogene TRBV3-2) with TRBJ2-7; 7 nucleotides align to TRBD1. Germline CDR1 is LGHDT and CDR2 is YNNKEL (reference sequence). J lost 7 bases, V lost 5 bases, and 11 bases had no gene match. This CDR3 comprises 14 residues. CDR3 sequence: CASSVRQGLGEQYF. CDR3 sequence (DNA): TGTGCCAGCAGCGTTCGACAGGGTTTAGGGGAGCAGTACTTC.

V is TRBV7-9 and J is TRBJ1-2; no definite D call. V lost 1 base to trimming and J lost 2 bases, with 14 bases between them. CDR3 size: 16 residues. From germline, CDR1 is SEHNR and CDR2 FQNEAQ (reference sequence). The DNA of the CDR3 is TGTGCCAGCAGCTTAGAGGCGGCGCGGCGAAACTATGGCTACACCTTC. It translates to CASSLEAARRNYGYTF.

The J gene is TRBJ2-5, the V gene TRBV30; possibly TRBD1 for D (6 bases). The CDR3 is 15 residues long. Trimming cost V 2 bases and J 2 bases, with 15 bases left between them. The V gene's germline CDR1 is GTSNPN and CDR2 SVGIG (reference sequence). CDR3 sequence: CAWSTPPGQQETQYF. CDR3 DNA sequence: TGTGCCTGGAGTACCCCCCCCGGACAGCAAGAGACCCAGTACTTC.

This chain joins TRBV18 and TRBJ2-1; weak D call: TRBD1 (5 bases). Trimming pared 3 bases from V and 2 bases from J, leaving 11 bases between. Germline V gene sequence: CDR1 KGHSH, CDR2 LQKENI. The CDR3 consists of 15 residues. The CDR3 DNA follows: TGTGCCAGCTCACCGGGGCAGGCGACCTACAATGAGCAGTTCTTC. This gives the protein CASSPGQATYNEQFF.

This chain uses TRBV24-1 with TRBJ2-1, with D possibly being TRBD1 (5 bases). CDR3 length equals 15 residues. V was trimmed by 4 bases and J by 4 bases, leaving 13 bases between them. Germline V lookup: CDR1 KGHDR, CDR2 SFDVKD. CDR3 bases: TGTGCCACCAGTGACAGCGACAGACGATACAATGAGCAGTTCTTC. Translating it yields CATSDSDRRYNEQFF.

This clone was seen just once. The chain joins TRBV28 to TRBJ2-7, with 9 bases aligning to TRBD1. CDR1 and CDR2 (germline): MDHEN, SYDVKM. After removal of 7 bases from V and 3 bases from J, the junction contained 7 bases not matched to a gene. The CDR3 has 14 amino acids. As DNA, the CDR3 is TGTGCCAGCATCGCGCGGGACAGGGTCTACGAGCAGTACTTC. Amino acid sequence: CASIARDRVYEQYF.

This rearrangement joins TRBV5-1 to TRBJ2-1; perhaps TRBD2 as D (5 bases). CDR1 is SGHRS and CDR2 is YFSETQ in the germline V gene. V was shortened by 4 bases and J by 1 base, with 9 bases between the two germline ends. This CDR3 region has 14 residues. The CDR3 nucleotides read TGCGCCAGCAGCCTGTCGGGATCCTACAATGAGCAGTTCTTC. This sequence encodes CASSLSGSYNEQFF. The entire variable domain, with the rest obtained from reference TRBV5-1 and TRBJ2-1, is as follows: KAGVTQTPRYLIKTRGQQVTLSCSPISGHRSVSWYQQTPGQGLQFLFEYFSETQRNKGNFPGRFSGRQFSNSRSEMNVSTLELGDSALYLCASSLSGSYNEQFFGPGTRLTVL.

The V gene is TRBV9, the J gene TRBJ2-3; weak D call: TRBD2 (6 bases). V lost 3 bases and J lost 0, with 17 bases in between. Germline CDR1 reads SGDLS; CDR2 reads YYNGEE. This CDR3 region has 17 residues. CDR3 amino acids: CASSATHLATSTDTQYF. CDR3 sequence (DNA): TGTGCCAGCAGCGCCACCCATCTAGCGACAAGCACAGATACGCAGTATTTT.

The sample holds a few counts of this clone. The chain joins TRBV7-6 to TRBJ2-7; 8 bases agree with TRBD1. J gave up 2 bases and V 5 bases, and 8 bases lay outside the gene matches. The CDR3 has 15 amino acids. In germline, CDR1 is SGHVS, CDR2 FNYEAQ. The CDR3 DNA reads TGTGCCAGCAGCCCCCTGGGACAGGTCACCTACGAGCAGTACTTC. Amino acid sequence: CASSPLGQVTYEQYF.

V gene TRBV7-2 combines with J gene TRBJ1-6; TRBD1 aligns across 8 bases. The length of the CDR3 is 14 residues. V dropped 3 bases and J dropped 9; count of bases not matched to a gene: 4. Germline lookup yields CDR1 SGHTA and CDR2 FQGNSA. The CDR3 nucleotides are TGTGCCAGCAGCTTGGACAGGGTTAGTTCACCCCTCCACTTT. Translated: CASSLDRVSSPLHF.

This rearrangement joins TRBV27 to TRBJ2-7; 7 bases fit TRBD1. The V segment lost 7 bases and the J segment 5 bases; nucleotides outside the gene matches: 8. This CDR3 region has 13 residues. Germline V gives CDR1 MNHEY, CDR2 SMNVEV (reference sequence). The CDR3 DNA reads TGTGCCAGCACTCTGGGACAGATCGACGAGCAGTACTTC. This encodes CASTLGQIDEQYF.

The J gene is TRBJ2-7, the V gene TRBV15; TRBD1 might be the D (5 bases). The CDR3 is made up of 12 amino acids. Germline CDR1 and CDR2: LNHNV and YYDKDF (reference sequence). Trimming shortened V by 3 bases and J by 5 bases, and 8 bases separated the two germline ends. The DNA for the CDR3 is TGTGCCACCAGCAGGGCAGGGCACGAGCAGTACTTC. Its protein product is CATSRAGHEQYF.

The chain employs TRBV13 and TRBJ2-1; D gene unclear. Germline CDR1 reads PRHDT; CDR2 reads FYEKMQ (reference sequence). The CDR3 has 16 amino acids. Between the trimmed V and J ends, which lost 1 base and 2 bases, there was a span of 12 bases. The CDR3 sequence is CASSLVGSQAYNEQFF. CDR3 in DNA: TGTGCCAGCAGCTTAGTAGGCAGTCAGGCCTACAATGAGCAGTTCTTC.

Only a few counts were recorded for this clone. The chain joins TRBV7-2 to TRBJ1-2; TRBD1 matches 8 bases. There are 16 residues in the CDR3. Germline-derived CDR1 and CDR2 are SGHTA and FQGNSA. The V gene end was trimmed by 1 base and the J gene end by 2 bases; junction bases not matched to a gene: 6. The chain's CDR3 is CASSLGGRTGNYGYTF. The CDR3 nucleotides are TGTGCCAGCAGCTTAGGGGGGCGGACAGGGAACTATGGCTACACCTTC.

The sample holds one count of this clone. The rearrangement uses TRBV10-3 and TRBJ1-6; a possible D gene is TRBD1 (6 bases). CDR1 and CDR2 from the germline V gene are ENHRY and SYGVKD. Trimming pared 4 bases from V and 6 bases from J, leaving 13 bases between. This CDR3 comprises 15 residues. The CDR3 DNA reads TGTGCCATCAGTGGCCTGGCGGGGGCTAATTCACCCCTCCACTTT. Translated, it gives CAISGLAGANSPLHF.

The chain employs TRBV3-1 (or the pseudogene TRBV3-2) and TRBJ1-3, with 7 bases lining up with TRBD1. Trimming removed 5 bases from V and 0 bases from J; junction bases left unmatched: 7. This CDR3 is built from 16 residues. The germline gives CDR1 LGHDT, CDR2 YNNKEL (reference sequence). In DNA, the CDR3 is TGTGCCAGCAGCGATAGACAGGGTTCCTCTGGAAACACCATATATTTT. Protein: CASSDRQGSSGNTIYF.

This clone was seen only once. The chain uses TRBV29-1 and TRBJ2-2; perhaps TRBD2 as D (7 bases). CDR3 length: 15 amino acids. V lost 4 bases, J lost 2 bases, and 14 bases lay in between. Germline V lookup: CDR1 SQVTM, CDR2 ANQGSEA. CDR3 bases: TGCAGCGTTGCGCGGGGGCGTTCCAACACCGGGGAGCTGTTTTTT. This encodes CSVARGRSNTGELFF.